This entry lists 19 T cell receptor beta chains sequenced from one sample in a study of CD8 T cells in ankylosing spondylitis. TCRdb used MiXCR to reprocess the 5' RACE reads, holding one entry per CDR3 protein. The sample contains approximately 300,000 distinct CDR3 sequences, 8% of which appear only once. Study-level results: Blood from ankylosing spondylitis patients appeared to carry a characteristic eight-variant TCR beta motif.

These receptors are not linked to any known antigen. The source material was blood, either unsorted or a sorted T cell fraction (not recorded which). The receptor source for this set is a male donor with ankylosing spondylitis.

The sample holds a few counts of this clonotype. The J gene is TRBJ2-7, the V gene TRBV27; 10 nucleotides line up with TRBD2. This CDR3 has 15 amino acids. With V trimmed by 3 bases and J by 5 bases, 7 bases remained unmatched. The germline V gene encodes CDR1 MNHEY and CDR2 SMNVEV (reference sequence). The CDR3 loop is CASSFRSSGSDEQYF. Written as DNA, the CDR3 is TGTGCCAGCAGTTTTAGGTCTAGCGGGAGCGACGAGCAGTACTTC.

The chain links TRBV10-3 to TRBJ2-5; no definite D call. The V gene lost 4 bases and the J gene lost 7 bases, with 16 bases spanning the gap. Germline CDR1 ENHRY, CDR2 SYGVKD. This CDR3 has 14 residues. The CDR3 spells CAISAYPDGGTQYF. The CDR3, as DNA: TGTGCCATCAGTGCGTACCCGGACGGCGGGACCCAGTACTTC.

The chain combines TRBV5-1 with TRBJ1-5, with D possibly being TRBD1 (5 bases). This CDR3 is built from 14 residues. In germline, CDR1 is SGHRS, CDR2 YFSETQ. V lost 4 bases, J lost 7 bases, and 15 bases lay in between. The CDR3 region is CASSTGTGGQPQHF. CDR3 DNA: TGCGCCAGCAGCACCGGGACGGGGGGGCAGCCCCAGCATTTT.

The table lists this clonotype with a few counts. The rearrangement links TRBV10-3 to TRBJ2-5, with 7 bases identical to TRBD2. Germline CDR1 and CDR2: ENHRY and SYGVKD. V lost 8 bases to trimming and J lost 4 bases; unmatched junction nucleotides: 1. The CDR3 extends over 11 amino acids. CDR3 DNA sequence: TGTGCCATCGGGGAGGGAGAGACCCAGTACTTC. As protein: CAIGEGETQYF.

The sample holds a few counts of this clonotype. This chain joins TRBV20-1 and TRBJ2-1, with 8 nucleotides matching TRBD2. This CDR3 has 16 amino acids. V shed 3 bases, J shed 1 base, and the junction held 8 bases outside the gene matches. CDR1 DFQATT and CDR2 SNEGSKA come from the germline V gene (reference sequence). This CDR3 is CSARVFGRGSYNEQFF. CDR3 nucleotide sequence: TGCAGTGCTAGGGTCTTCGGGAGGGGATCCTACAATGAGCAGTTCTTC.

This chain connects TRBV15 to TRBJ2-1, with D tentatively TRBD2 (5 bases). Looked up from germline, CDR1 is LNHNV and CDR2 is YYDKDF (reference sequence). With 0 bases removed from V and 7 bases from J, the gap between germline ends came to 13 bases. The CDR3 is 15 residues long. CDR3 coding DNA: TGTGCCACCAGCAGAGATCTTGCGGGTACGAATGAGCAGTTCTTC. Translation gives CATSRDLAGTNEQFF.

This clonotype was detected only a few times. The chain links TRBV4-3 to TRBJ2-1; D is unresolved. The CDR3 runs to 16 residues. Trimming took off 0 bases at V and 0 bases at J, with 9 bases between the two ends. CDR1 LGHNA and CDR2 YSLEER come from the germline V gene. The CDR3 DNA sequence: TGCGCCAGCAGCCAAGATTTTAGGAGCTCCTACAATGAGCAGTTCTTC. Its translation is CASSQDFRSSYNEQFF.

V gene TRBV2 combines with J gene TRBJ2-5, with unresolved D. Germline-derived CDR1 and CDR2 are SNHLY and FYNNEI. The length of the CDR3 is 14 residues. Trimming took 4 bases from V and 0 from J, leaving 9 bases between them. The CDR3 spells CASSVGSNQETQYF. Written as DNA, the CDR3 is TGTGCCAGCAGTGTAGGCAGCAACCAAGAGACCCAGTACTTC.

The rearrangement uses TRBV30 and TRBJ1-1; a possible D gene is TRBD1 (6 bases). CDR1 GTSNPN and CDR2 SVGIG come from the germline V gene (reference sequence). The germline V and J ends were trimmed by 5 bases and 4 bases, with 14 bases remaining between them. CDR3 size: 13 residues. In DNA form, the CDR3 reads TGTGCCTGGTCGGCGGGGGGCAGCACTGAAGCTTTCTTT. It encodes CAWSAGGSTEAFF.

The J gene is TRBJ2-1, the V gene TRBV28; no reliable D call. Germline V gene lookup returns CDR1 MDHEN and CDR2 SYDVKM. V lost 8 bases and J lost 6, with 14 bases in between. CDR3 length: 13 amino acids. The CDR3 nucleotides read TGTGCCAGCTTACTCCCGTCCAGCAATGAGCAGTTCTTC. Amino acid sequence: CASLLPSSNEQFF.

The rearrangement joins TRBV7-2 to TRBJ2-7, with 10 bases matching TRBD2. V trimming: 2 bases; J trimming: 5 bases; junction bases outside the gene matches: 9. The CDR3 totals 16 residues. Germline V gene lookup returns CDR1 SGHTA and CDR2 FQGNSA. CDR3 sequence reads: CASSLQSGRAFDEQYF. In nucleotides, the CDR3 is TGTGCCAGCAGCTTACAAAGCGGGAGGGCCTTCGACGAGCAGTACTTC.

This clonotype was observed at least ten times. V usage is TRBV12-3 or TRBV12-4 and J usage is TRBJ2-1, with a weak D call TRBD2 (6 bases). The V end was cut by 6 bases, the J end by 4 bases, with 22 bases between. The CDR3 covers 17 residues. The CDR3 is CASSPTDREGGYNEQFF. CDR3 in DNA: TGTGCCAGCAGCCCGACCGATCGAGAGGGAGGTTACAATGAGCAGTTCTTC.

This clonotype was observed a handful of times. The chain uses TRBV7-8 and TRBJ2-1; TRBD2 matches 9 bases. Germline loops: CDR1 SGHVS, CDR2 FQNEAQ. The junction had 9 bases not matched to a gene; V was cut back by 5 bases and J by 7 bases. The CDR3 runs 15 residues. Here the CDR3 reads CASSPRQAGGNEQFF. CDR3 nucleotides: TGTGCCAGCAGCCCTCGTCAGGCGGGAGGGAATGAGCAGTTCTTC.

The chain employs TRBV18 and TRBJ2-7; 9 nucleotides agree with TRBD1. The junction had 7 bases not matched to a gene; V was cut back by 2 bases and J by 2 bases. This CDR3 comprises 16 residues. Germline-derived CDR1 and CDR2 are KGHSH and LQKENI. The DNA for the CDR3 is TGTGCCAGCTCACCAATTGGTACAGGGGGCACCTACGAGCAGTACTTC. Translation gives CASSPIGTGGTYEQYF.

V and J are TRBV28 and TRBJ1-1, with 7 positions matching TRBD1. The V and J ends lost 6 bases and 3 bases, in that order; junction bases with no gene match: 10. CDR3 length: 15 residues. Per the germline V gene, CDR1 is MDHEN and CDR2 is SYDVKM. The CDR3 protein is CASSPDRDVDTEAFF. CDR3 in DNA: TGTGCCAGCAGCCCAGACAGGGATGTAGACACTGAAGCTTTCTTT. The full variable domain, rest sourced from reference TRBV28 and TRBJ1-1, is DVKVTQSSRYLVKRTGEKVFLECVQDMDHENMFWYRQDPGLGLRLIYFSYDVKMKEKGDIPEGYSVSREKKERFSLILESASTNQTSMYLCASSPDRDVDTEAFFGQGTRLTVV.

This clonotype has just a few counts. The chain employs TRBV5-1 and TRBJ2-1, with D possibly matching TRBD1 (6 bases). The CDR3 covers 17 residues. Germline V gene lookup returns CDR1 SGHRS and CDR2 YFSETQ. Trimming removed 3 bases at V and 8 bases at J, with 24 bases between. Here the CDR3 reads CASSWGLPEKPFDEQFF. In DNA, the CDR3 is TGCGCCAGCAGCTGGGGGCTTCCGGAGAAACCTTTCGATGAGCAGTTCTTC.

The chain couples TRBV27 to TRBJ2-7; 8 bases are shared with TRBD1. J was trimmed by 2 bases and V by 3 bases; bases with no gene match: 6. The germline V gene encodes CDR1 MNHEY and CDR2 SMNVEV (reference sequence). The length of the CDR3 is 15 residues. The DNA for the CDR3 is TGTGCCAGCAGTTTCTGGACAGGGATCACCTACGAGCAGTACTTC. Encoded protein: CASSFWTGITYEQYF.

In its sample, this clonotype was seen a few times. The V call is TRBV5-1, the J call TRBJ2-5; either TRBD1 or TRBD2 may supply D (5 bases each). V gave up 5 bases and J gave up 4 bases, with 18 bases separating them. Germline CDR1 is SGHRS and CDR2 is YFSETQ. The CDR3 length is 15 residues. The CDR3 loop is CASRGLGAQPETQYF. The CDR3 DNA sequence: TGCGCCAGCAGGGGGCTGGGAGCCCAGCCAGAGACCCAGTACTTC.

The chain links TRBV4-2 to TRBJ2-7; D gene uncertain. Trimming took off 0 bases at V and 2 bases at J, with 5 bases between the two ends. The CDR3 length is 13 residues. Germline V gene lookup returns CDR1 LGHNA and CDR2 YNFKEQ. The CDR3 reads CASSQDSTYEQYF. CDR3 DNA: TGTGCCAGCAGCCAAGACAGCACCTACGAGCAGTACTTC.